These 24 T cell receptor beta chains originate from one sample sequenced in a study of T cells after yellow fever vaccination. TCRdb called the 5' RACE reads again in MiXCR, with one record for every CDR3 protein. The table lists about 630,000 distinct CDR3 sequences, 9% to 15% of them singletons. The specimen was PBMCs, collected on the day of the yellow fever booster vaccination. The origin of the receptors is a man younger than 40 who received the YFV17D yellow fever vaccine.

The chain carries TRBV14 and TRBJ2-7, with 11 bases identical to TRBD2. Germline V CDR1 and CDR2: SGHDN, FVKESK. The CDR3 length is 14 residues. Trimming took 4 bases from V and 6 from J; bases not matched to a gene: 5. CDR3 amino acids: CASSLTSGTSEQYF. Here the CDR3 DNA reads TGTGCCAGCAGCCTGACTAGCGGGACCAGCGAGCAGTACTTC.

The chain is built from TRBV7-8 and TRBJ1-1; D is uncertain. V was clipped by 4 bases and J by 11 bases, with 14 bases between them. The CDR3 runs 12 residues. CDR1 is SGHVS, CDR2 FQNEAQ, per germline. CDR3 DNA: TGTGCCAGCAGCTCCTCCCCGGGTGCCGCTTTCTTT. Translated: CASSSSPGAAFF.

This clonotype has just a few counts. Sequence at one end of the junction differs from germline and may be a read error. V gene TRBV7-2 combines with J gene TRBJ1-1; D unresolved. Germline CDR1 is SGHTA and CDR2 is FQGNSA. The CDR3 is 16 residues long. CDR3 loop: CASSLESTRRNTEAFF. The CDR3 nucleotides read TGCGCCAGCAGCTTAGAGTCAACTAGAAGGAACACTGAAGCTTTCTTT.

This clonotype was seen a handful of times. The chain employs TRBV7-9 and TRBJ2-4; 10 bases fit TRBD2. The length of the CDR3 is 17 residues. V lost 5 bases, J lost 6 bases, and 13 bases stayed unmatched. Germline V lookup: CDR1 SEHNR, CDR2 FQNEAQ (reference sequence). The CDR3 DNA is TGTGCCAGCAGCCTCGCGGCTAGCGGGAGAGGGGTAAACATTCAGTACTTC. Residues: CASSLAASGRGVNIQYF.

This clonotype was detected only a few times. The chain recombines TRBV19 with TRBJ2-3; D not resolved. The CDR3 totals 15 residues. The V end lost 2 bases, the J end lost 1 base, and 10 bases lay between the germline ends. Germline values: CDR1 LNHDA, CDR2 SQIVND (reference sequence). The CDR3 spells CASSIRRYRTDTQYF. The CDR3 nucleotides read TGTGCCAGTAGTATACGCAGATACCGCACAGATACGCAGTATTTT.

The gene calls are TRBV20-1 and TRBJ1-1, with D possibly TRBD1 on 5 matching bases. Between the trimmed V and J ends, which lost 3 bases and 1 base, there was a span of 15 bases. This CDR3 region has 15 residues. The germline V gene encodes CDR1 DFQATT and CDR2 SNEGSKA (reference sequence). The CDR3 spells CSASLGGAANTEAFF. The DNA of the CDR3 is TGCAGTGCTAGTCTTGGCGGGGCGGCGAACACTGAAGCTTTCTTT.

The rearrangement joins TRBV11-2 to TRBJ1-1; D possibly corresponds to TRBD1 (5 bases). Trimming took off 5 bases at V and 6 bases at J, with 22 bases between the two ends. The germline CDR1 and CDR2 sequences are SGHAT and FQNNGV. The CDR3 spans 16 residues. The CDR3 nucleotides are TGTGCCAGCAGCCCCCACAAGGGGCGAGGTTCGGCTGAAGCTTTCTTT. Translating gives CASSPHKGRGSAEAFF. The whole variable domain, filled in from reference TRBV11-2 and TRBJ1-1, reads EAGVAQSPRYKIIEKRQSVAFWCNPISGHATLYWYQQILGQGPKLLIQFQNNGVVDDSQLPKDRFSAERLKGVDSTLKIQPAKLEDSAVYLCASSPHKGRGSAEAFFGQGTRLTVV.

The chain joins TRBV19 to TRBJ2-7; 10 positions match TRBD2. The trim removed 7 bases at V and 3 bases at J, leaving 21 bases unmatched. Per the germline V gene, CDR1 is LNHDA and CDR2 is SQIVND (reference sequence). This CDR3 has 19 amino acids. The CDR3 spells CASKIRHNYKREGLYEQYF. Here the CDR3 DNA reads TGTGCCAGTAAAATCAGGCACAATTATAAGCGGGAGGGACTCTACGAGCAGTACTTC.

This clonotype was seen more than once but under ten times. The chain couples TRBV11-1 to TRBJ2-3, with 12 bases aligning to TRBD2. CDR3 length: 19 amino acids. Germline CDR1 reads SGHAT; CDR2 reads FQDESV (reference sequence). J was trimmed by 2 bases and V by 5 bases; bases with no gene match: 14. The CDR3 DNA reads as TGTGCCAGCAGCACCAGTCGGGCTAGCGGGAGGGAGGCCACAGATACGCAGTATTTT. Its translation: CASSTSRASGREATDTQYF.

The rearrangement uses TRBV4-3 and TRBJ2-7, with 7 bases matching TRBD2. Germline CDR1 reads LGHNA; CDR2 reads YSLEER. V dropped 4 bases and J dropped 3; count of bases not matched to a gene: 9. The CDR3 has 15 residues. DNA for the CDR3: TGCGCCAGCAGCCTCTCTACTAGCGAAGTCTACGAGCAGTACTTC. Protein product: CASSLSTSEVYEQYF.

The chain carries TRBV5-5 and TRBJ2-7; TRBD1 aligns across 7 bases. The CDR3 has 16 amino acids. Germline V gene sequence: CDR1 SGHKS, CDR2 YYEKEE (reference sequence). V shed 0 bases, J shed 7 bases, and the junction held 13 bases outside the gene matches. The CDR3 is CASSLAQGQTTREQYF. The CDR3, as DNA: TGTGCCAGCAGCTTGGCCCAGGGACAGACCACCCGTGAGCAGTACTTC.

The chain combines TRBV5-1 with TRBJ1-1; 7 bases match TRBD1. Per germline, CDR1 SGHRS and CDR2 YFSETQ. The CDR3 runs to 15 residues. J lost 1 base, V lost 3 bases, and 6 bases had no gene match. The CDR3, as DNA: TGCGCCAGCAGCTCAGCAGGGGGAAGGAACACTGAAGCTTTCTTT. Translated, it gives CASSSAGGRNTEAFF.

This clonotype was detected a few times. V and J are TRBV6-1 and TRBJ2-1, with 7 bases that match TRBD1. V dropped 8 bases and J dropped 0; count of bases not matched to a gene: 7. Germline V gene lookup returns CDR1 MNHNS and CDR2 SASEGT. CDR3 length: 15 amino acids. The CDR3 here is CASHPGQTSYNEQFF. In DNA, the CDR3 is TGTGCCAGCCACCCGGGACAGACCTCCTACAATGAGCAGTTCTTC.

The rearrangement links TRBV19 to TRBJ1-1; tentative D call: TRBD1 (5 bases). Trimming removed 6 bases at V and 5 bases at J, with 19 bases between. Germline-derived CDR1 and CDR2 are LNHDA and SQIVND (reference sequence). This CDR3 has 15 amino acids. The CDR3 coding sequence is TGTGCCAGTAGCATCCCCGCCGGGGGGGGAACTGAAGCTTTCTTT. As protein: CASSIPAGGGTEAFF.

DNA for the CDR3: TGCAGCGTTGAGGCGCCCTACGAGCAGTACTTC. This gives the protein CSVEAPYEQYF. The chain uses TRBV29-1 and TRBJ2-7, with D hard to call. V shed 3 bases and J shed 2 bases, with 5 bases lying between them. CDR3 length: 11 amino acids. From germline, CDR1 is SQVTM and CDR2 ANQGSEA.

This clonotype was seen a few times. The rearrangement uses TRBV24-1 and TRBJ2-7; tentative D call: TRBD1 (5 bases). This CDR3 spans 12 amino acids. The V gene's germline CDR1 is KGHDR and CDR2 SFDVKD. Trimming left V 12 bases short and J 6 bases short, with 17 bases between. CDR3 DNA sequence: TGTGCCTCCTCTGGCTCAGGGATCGAGCAGTACTTC. Its translation is CASSGSGIEQYF.

V gene TRBV12-3 or TRBV12-4 combines with J gene TRBJ1-1; the D gene is possibly TRBD1 (5 bases). The CDR3 is 12 amino acids. Deletions cut 6 bases from V and 7 bases from J, with 12 bases between. In nucleotides, the CDR3 is TGTGCCAGCAGGGTGGGGGTTGGTGAAGCTTTCTTT. Translated, it gives CASRVGVGEAFF.

This clonotype was observed many times. The chain carries TRBV7-2 and TRBJ2-6; no definite D call. V lost 4 bases and J lost 5, with 15 bases in between. The V gene's germline CDR1 is SGHTA and CDR2 FQGNSA. The CDR3 is 16 amino acids. The CDR3: CASSWAHARRANVLTF. CDR3 bases: TGTGCCAGCAGCTGGGCACATGCCCGACGGGCCAACGTCCTGACTTTC.

The chain recombines TRBV18 with TRBJ2-5; a possible D gene is TRBD2 (5 bases). CDR1 is KGHSH, CDR2 LQKENI, per germline. V gave up 3 bases and J gave up 5 bases, with 16 bases separating them. The CDR3 runs to 15 residues. Written as DNA, the CDR3 is TGTGCCAGCTCACCCTCCGCGAGGACGGGGGAGACCCAGTACTTC. Its translation: CASSPSARTGETQYF.

The gene calls are TRBV6-5 and TRBJ2-5; D gene unclear. The CDR3 sequence is 15 residues long. CDR1 and CDR2 from the germline V gene are MNHEY and SVGAGI. V lost 0 bases, J lost 5 bases, and 13 bases lay in between. CDR3 coding DNA: TGTGCCAGCAGTTACTCCCGGAATAAAGGGGAGACCCAGTACTTC. Translated, it gives CASSYSRNKGETQYF.

This clonotype was seen a few times. The chain has TRBV19 and TRBJ2-1; 9 bases agree with TRBD2. V dropped 5 bases and J dropped 9; count of bases not matched to a gene: 5. The CDR3 has 13 amino acids. CDR1 is LNHDA and CDR2 is SQIVND in the germline V gene (reference sequence). CDR3 amino acids: CASSGGGGLEQFF. The CDR3 region has the DNA TGTGCCAGTAGTGGCGGGGGGGGGCTTGAGCAGTTCTTC.

V and J are TRBV15 and TRBJ1-1; D gene ambiguous. Trimming left V 0 bases short and J 7 bases short, with 9 bases between. The CDR3 has 13 amino acids. Germline values: CDR1 LNHNV, CDR2 YYDKDF (reference sequence). In DNA form, the CDR3 reads TGTGCCACCAGCAGAGATAGGAGCGGTGAAGCTTTCTTT. It encodes CATSRDRSGEAFF.

V usage is TRBV4-2 and J usage is TRBJ2-7; no clear D. Per germline, CDR1 LGHNA and CDR2 YNFKEQ. This CDR3 spans 14 amino acids. V gave up 4 bases and J gave up 3 bases, with 13 bases separating them. The CDR3 here is CASSPAVLCYEQYF. The CDR3 DNA reads as TGTGCCAGCAGCCCCGCGGTCCTATGCTACGAGCAGTACTTC.

To note about this clonotype: A junction end diverges from the germline sequence, so it may reflect a read error. This chain joins TRBV3-1 and TRBJ2-1; 8 bases agree with TRBD2. This CDR3 comprises 18 residues. Germline V lookup: CDR1 LGHDT, CDR2 YNNKEL (reference sequence). The CDR3 here is CACRTEAGGLLLAHEQFF. Here the CDR3 DNA reads TGTGCCTGCAGGACAGAGGCGGGAGGTCTCCTCCTAGCGCATGAGCAGTTCTTC.